These 24 T cell receptor beta chains share one sample of origin, sequenced in a study of a mutant IDH1 vaccine in newly diagnosed glioma. Only in-frame clones appear in the TCRdb table, and some are missing; sequencing was by immunoSEQ multiplex PCR. There are around 60,000 clones in the sample; about four fifths occur only once, and 5.4% lies in the top ten. This sample's time point: week 35, safety follow-up. What each vaccine dose contained was 300 ug of mutant IDH1 20-mer peptide, accompanied by topical imiquimod. No antigen has been identified for these receptors. The material was PBMCs, obtained from a glioma patient whose treatment included an IDH1 peptide vaccine. The receptors were sampled from a man between 35 and 55 years old with glioma.

A few counts support this clone. V gene TRBV5-4 combines with J gene TRBJ2-2; D gene unclear. The germline V and J ends were trimmed by 3 bases and 4 bases, with 16 bases remaining between them. Germline-derived CDR1 and CDR2 are SGHNT and YYREEE (reference sequence). This CDR3 comprises 16 residues. In DNA form, the CDR3 reads TGTGCCAGCAGCTCCACACCCCGACTGGGCACCGGGGAGCTGTTTTTT. Translating gives CASSSTPRLGTGELFF.

The table lists this clone with a few counts. The chain joins TRBV19 to TRBJ1-2, with a tentative D call TRBD1 (5 bases). The germline gives CDR1 LNHDA, CDR2 SQIVND (reference sequence). V lost 5 bases and J 0 bases, leaving 19 bases between the germline ends. The length of the CDR3 is 17 residues. The CDR3 DNA reads TGTGCCAGTAGTCCAACGGGCCAGGGATCGGCTAACTATGGCTACACCTTC. It yields the protein CASSPTGQGSANYGYTF.

The CDR3, as DNA: TGTGCCAGCAGCGCCAGGGGCATCCAGGGCGAGCAGTACTTC. Its translation is CASSARGIQGEQYF. This sequence joins TRBV5-4 and TRBJ2-7; a possible D gene is TRBD1 (6 bases). Germline values: CDR1 SGHNT, CDR2 YYREEE (reference sequence). Deletions cut 4 bases from V and 6 bases from J, with 17 bases between. The CDR3 is made up of 14 amino acids.

This clone has just a few counts. This chain connects TRBV7-2 to TRBJ1-1; TRBD1 might be the D (5 bases). V lost 7 bases and J 5 bases, leaving 11 bases between the germline ends. Germline V gene sequence: CDR1 SGHTA, CDR2 FQGNSA. This CDR3 comprises 12 residues. The CDR3 sequence: CASTWDRTEAFF. The DNA of the CDR3 is TGTGCCAGCACCTGGGACCGGACTGAAGCTTTCTTT.

This clone is a singleton in its sample. This rearrangement joins TRBV7-2 to TRBJ1-1; D is possibly TRBD1 (6 bases). The V end was cut by 6 bases, the J end by 7 bases, with 15 bases between. This CDR3 has 13 residues. From germline, CDR1 is SGHTA and CDR2 FQGNSA. CDR3 loop: CASSYDRTFEAFF. The DNA of the CDR3 is TGTGCCAGCAGTTATGACAGGACTTTTGAAGCTTTCTTT.

This chain links TRBV4-3 with TRBJ2-3; D is unresolved. V lost 0 bases, J lost 6 bases, and 13 bases lay in between. This CDR3 has 15 residues. Germline assignment: CDR1 LGHNA and CDR2 YSLEER. The CDR3 DNA sequence: TGCGCCAGCAGCCAAGAGGCGGCCCCTAGGGATACGCAGTATTTT. Protein product: CASSQEAAPRDTQYF.

The chain couples TRBV11-2 to TRBJ2-7, with D possibly being TRBD1 (7 bases). The CDR3 totals 15 residues. The V end lost 5 bases, the J end lost 0 bases, and 14 bases lay between the germline ends. In germline, CDR1 is SGHAT, CDR2 FQNNGV. The CDR3: CASSPWRDSSYEQYF. The CDR3 nucleotides are TGTGCCAGCAGCCCATGGAGGGACAGCTCCTACGAGCAGTACTTC.

CDR3: CSVDFGQGINIQYF. In DNA, the CDR3 is TGCAGCGTTGATTTCGGCCAGGGGATAAACATTCAGTACTTC. The chain is built from TRBV29-1 and TRBJ2-4, with TRBD1 as a possible D gene (6 bases). Germline V gene data show CDR1 as SQVTM and CDR2 as ANQGSEA. V dropped 3 bases and J dropped 6 bases, with 15 bases sitting between them. The CDR3 runs to 14 residues.

V and J are TRBV19 and TRBJ1-5; 8 nucleotides match TRBD1. The CDR3 has 15 residues. J was trimmed by 5 bases and V by 4 bases; bases with no gene match: 7. Germline CDR1 and CDR2: LNHDA and SQIVND (reference sequence). Here the CDR3 DNA reads TGTGCCAGTAGTAATCTCTACAGGGGGGATCAGCCCCAGCATTTT. Its translation: CASSNLYRGDQPQHF.

This clone was recorded once. The gene calls are TRBV6-1 and TRBJ1-2, with TRBD1 as a possible D gene (5 bases). V dropped 4 bases and J dropped 1 base, with 13 bases sitting between them. The V gene's germline CDR1 is MNHNS and CDR2 SASEGT. This CDR3 comprises 15 residues. DNA of the CDR3: TGTGCCAGCAGTGCCCCCGGGGCCGTTAACTATGGCTACACCTTC. Translated, it gives CASSAPGAVNYGYTF.

The rearrangement joins TRBV6-5 to TRBJ2-7, with D perhaps assigned TRBD1 or TRBD2 (5 bases each). CDR3 length: 13 residues. The germline V gene encodes CDR1 MNHEY and CDR2 SVGAGI. Trimming stripped 6 bases from V and 3 bases from J, with 12 bases between. CDR3 in amino acids: CASSRGASYEQYF. The CDR3 DNA follows: TGTGCCAGCAGCCGAGGGGCCAGCTACGAGCAGTACTTC.

The rearrangement uses TRBV4-3 and TRBJ2-5; 8 nucleotides match TRBD1. Germline values: CDR1 LGHNA, CDR2 YSLEER. The CDR3 length is 15 residues. V trimming: 6 bases; J trimming: 4 bases; junction bases outside the gene matches: 10. The CDR3 is CASSPRTGPGETQYF. The CDR3 DNA reads TGCGCCAGCAGTCCTAGGACAGGGCCGGGAGAGACCCAGTACTTC.

This chain joins TRBV29-1 and TRBJ2-7; D assignment may be TRBD1 or TRBD2 (6 bases each). Germline values: CDR1 SQVTM, CDR2 ANQGSEA. V shed 6 bases and J shed 7 bases, with 19 bases lying between them. CDR3 length equals 13 residues. The CDR3 bases are TGCAGCGTGGAGGGGGGCCACGGCCAAGAGCAGTACTTC. Translating it yields CSVEGGHGQEQYF.

The chain recombines TRBV29-1 with TRBJ2-3; 7 bases are shared with TRBD1. The germline gives CDR1 SQVTM, CDR2 ANQGSEA. CDR3 size: 13 residues. J lost 4 bases, V lost 5 bases, and 6 bases had no gene match. CDR3 in amino acids: CSVQGEPPDTQYF. Here the CDR3 DNA reads TGCAGCGTTCAGGGGGAACCCCCAGATACGCAGTATTTT.

This clone was seen more than once but under ten times. The chain carries TRBV4-3 and TRBJ2-1, with TRBD2 matching 7 bases. Germline values: CDR1 LGHNA, CDR2 YSLEER. J was trimmed by 9 bases and V by 1 base; bases with no gene match: 9. The length of the CDR3 is 15 residues. The CDR3 protein is CASSQALGAGVEQFF. CDR3 DNA: TGCGCCAGCAGCCAAGCTCTAGGCGCGGGGGTTGAGCAGTTCTTC.

This sequence joins TRBV7-2 and TRBJ2-5; D unresolved. Germline V gene lookup returns CDR1 SGHTA and CDR2 FQGNSA. V was shortened by 1 base and J by 4 bases, with 13 bases between the two germline ends. The CDR3 length is 15 residues. CDR3 sequence: CASSLDSARRETQYF. The CDR3 DNA sequence: TGTGCCAGCAGCTTAGACTCGGCCAGAAGAGAGACCCAGTACTTC.

The table lists this clone with a few counts. This chain uses TRBV7-6 with TRBJ1-1, with a weak D call TRBD1 (6 bases). V lost 2 bases, J lost 4 bases, and 11 bases lay in between. The V gene's germline CDR1 is SGHVS and CDR2 FNYEAQ. CDR3 length equals 14 residues. This CDR3 reads CASSLTGSVTEAFF. The CDR3 DNA is TGTGCCAGCAGCTTAACAGGGAGTGTCACTGAAGCTTTCTTT.

This sequence joins TRBV7-9 and TRBJ1-1; 8 bases fit TRBD1. Per the germline V gene, CDR1 is SEHNR and CDR2 is FQNEAQ (reference sequence). The CDR3 runs to 15 residues. V was clipped by 5 bases and J by 4 bases; unmatched bases: 9. Written as DNA, the CDR3 is TGTGCCAGCAGCCCAGAGACAGGGGCCGGCACTGAAGCTTTCTTT. Its protein product is CASSPETGAGTEAFF. Drawing the rest from reference TRBV7-9 and TRBJ1-1, the complete variable domain is DTGVSQNPRHKITKRGQNVTFRCDPISEHNRLYWYRQTLGQGPEFLTYFQNEAQLEKSRLLSDRFSAERPKGSFSTLEIQRTEQGDSAMYLCASSPETGAGTEAFFGQGTRLTVV.

This chain uses TRBV5-4 with TRBJ1-1; D not resolved. V was trimmed by 4 bases and J by 1 base, leaving 5 bases between them. The germline gives CDR1 SGHNT, CDR2 YYREEE (reference sequence). CDR3 size: 12 residues. CDR3 amino acids: CASSPWNTEAFF. In DNA form, the CDR3 reads TGTGCCAGCAGCCCCTGGAACACTGAAGCTTTCTTT.

The rearrangement joins TRBV10-1 to TRBJ2-1, with 7 bases identical to TRBD2. Germline V gives CDR1 WNHNN, CDR2 SYGVQD (reference sequence). With 5 bases clipped from V and 5 bases from J, the junction kept 3 bases outside the gene matches. The CDR3 covers 13 residues. The CDR3 nucleotides read TGCGCCAGCAGTTCGGGGAGGGACAATGAGCAGTTCTTC. Translation gives CASSSGRDNEQFF.

This rearrangement joins TRBV5-1 to TRBJ2-1, with 7 bases lining up with TRBD1. This CDR3 comprises 16 residues. Germline trimming cut 0 bases from V and 4 bases from J; bases unmatched to any gene: 7. CDR1 is SGHRS, CDR2 YFSETQ, per germline. The CDR3 here is CASSLGRQGAYNEQFF. CDR3 in DNA: TGCGCCAGCAGCTTGGGGAGACAGGGAGCGTACAATGAGCAGTTCTTC.

This chain connects TRBV10-2 to TRBJ2-1, with D perhaps matching TRBD2 (6 bases). Trimming took 3 bases from V and 8 from J, leaving 8 bases between them. Germline assignment: CDR1 WSHSY and CDR2 SAAADI. The CDR3 loop spans 12 amino acids. In DNA, the CDR3 is TGCGCCAGCAGTGACCCGGGGGATGAGCAGTTCTTC. Translation: CASSDPGDEQFF.

J is TRBJ1-3 and V is TRBV19; 7 bases are shared with TRBD1. Germline V gene data show CDR1 as LNHDA and CDR2 as SQIVND (reference sequence). With V trimmed by 7 bases and J by 5 bases, 14 bases remained unmatched. The CDR3 runs 16 residues. This CDR3 is CASIITGTAGRNTIYF. The CDR3 bases are TGTGCCAGTATCATCACCGGGACAGCAGGGAGAAACACCATATATTTT.

The chain is built from TRBV29-1 and TRBJ2-6; D perhaps matches TRBD1 (6 bases). The V end was cut by 6 bases, the J end by 0 bases, with 18 bases between. Germline CDR1 and CDR2: SQVTM and ANQGSEA. CDR3 length equals 17 residues. DNA for the CDR3: TGCAGCGTCGGGACAAAGAAATCTTACTCTGGGGCCAACGTCCTGACTTTC. Residues: CSVGTKKSYSGANVLTF.